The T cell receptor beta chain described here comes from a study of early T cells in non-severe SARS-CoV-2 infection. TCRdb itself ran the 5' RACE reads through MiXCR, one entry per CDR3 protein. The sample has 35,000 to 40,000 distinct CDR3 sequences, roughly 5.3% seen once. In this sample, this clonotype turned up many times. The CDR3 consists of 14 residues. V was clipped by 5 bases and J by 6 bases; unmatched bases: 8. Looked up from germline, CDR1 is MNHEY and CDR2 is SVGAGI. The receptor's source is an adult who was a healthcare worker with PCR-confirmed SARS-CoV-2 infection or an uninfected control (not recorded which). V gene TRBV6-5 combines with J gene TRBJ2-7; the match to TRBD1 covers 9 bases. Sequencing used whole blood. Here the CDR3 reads CASSGQGFLAEQYF. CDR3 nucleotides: TGTGCCAGCAGTGGACAGGGGTTTCTTGCCGAGCAGTACTTC.